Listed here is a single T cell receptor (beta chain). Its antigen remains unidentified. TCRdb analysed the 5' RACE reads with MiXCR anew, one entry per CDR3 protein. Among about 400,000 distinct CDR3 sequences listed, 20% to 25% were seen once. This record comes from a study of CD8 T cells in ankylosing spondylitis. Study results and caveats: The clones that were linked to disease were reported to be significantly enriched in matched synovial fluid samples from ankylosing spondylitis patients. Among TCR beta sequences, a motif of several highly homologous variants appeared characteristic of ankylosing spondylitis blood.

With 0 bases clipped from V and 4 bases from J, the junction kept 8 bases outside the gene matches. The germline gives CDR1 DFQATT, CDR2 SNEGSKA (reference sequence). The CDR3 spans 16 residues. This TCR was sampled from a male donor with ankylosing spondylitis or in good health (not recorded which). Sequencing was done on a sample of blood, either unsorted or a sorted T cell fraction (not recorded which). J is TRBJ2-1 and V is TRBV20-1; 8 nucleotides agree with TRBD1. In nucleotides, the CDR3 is TGCAGTGCTAGAGATCTAGACAGGGGATTTTACAATGAGCAGTTCTTC. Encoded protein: CSARDLDRGFYNEQFF.